This paragraph covers one T cell receptor beta chain sequence. Repertoires were generated with immunoSEQ multiplex PCR, while TCRdb's copy carries only in-frame clones and drops some. The data hold under 250,000 clones, with roughly 87% observed a single time. This specimen belongs to a study of blood T cell repertoires in COVID-19. Germline V gene lookup returns CDR1 MDHEN and CDR2 SYDVKM. The CDR3 totals 15 residues. V was clipped by 6 bases and J by 0 bases, with 12 bases between them. Sequencing was performed on PBMCs or T cells enriched from blood (not recorded which). The chain carries TRBV28 and TRBJ1-3, with D unresolved. This clonotype was sampled from a man aged 30 to 45 who had recovered from COVID-19. The CDR3 bases are TGTGCCAGCAGGCTTGCCGTGAGCTCTGGAAACACCATATATTTT. Its translation is CASRLAVSSGNTIYF. The entire variable domain, with the rest obtained from reference TRBV28 and TRBJ1-3, is as follows: DVKVTQSSRYLVKRTGEKVFLECVQDMDHENMFWYRQDPGLGLRLIYFSYDVKMKEKGDIPEGYSVSREKKERFSLILESASTNQTSMYLCASRLAVSSGNTIYFGEGSWLTVV.